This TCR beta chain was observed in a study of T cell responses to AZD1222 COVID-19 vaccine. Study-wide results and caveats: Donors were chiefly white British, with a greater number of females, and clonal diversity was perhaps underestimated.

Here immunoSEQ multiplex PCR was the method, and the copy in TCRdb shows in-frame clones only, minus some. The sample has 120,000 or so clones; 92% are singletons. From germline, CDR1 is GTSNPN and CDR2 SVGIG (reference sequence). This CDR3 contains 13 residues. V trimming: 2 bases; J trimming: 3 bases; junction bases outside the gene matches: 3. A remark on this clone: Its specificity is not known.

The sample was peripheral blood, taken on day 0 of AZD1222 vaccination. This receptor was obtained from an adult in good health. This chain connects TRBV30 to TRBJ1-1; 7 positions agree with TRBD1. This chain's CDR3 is CAWSQQGDTEAFF. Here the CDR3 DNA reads TGTGCCTGGAGTCAGCAGGGGGACACTGAAGCTTTCTTT.